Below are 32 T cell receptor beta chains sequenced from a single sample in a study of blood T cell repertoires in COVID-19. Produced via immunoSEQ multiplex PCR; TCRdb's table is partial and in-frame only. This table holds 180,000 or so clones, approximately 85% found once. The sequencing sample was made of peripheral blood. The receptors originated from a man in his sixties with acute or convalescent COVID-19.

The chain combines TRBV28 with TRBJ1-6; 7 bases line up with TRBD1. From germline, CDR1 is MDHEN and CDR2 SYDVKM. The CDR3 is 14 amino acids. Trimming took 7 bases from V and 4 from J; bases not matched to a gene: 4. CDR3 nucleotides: TGTGCCAGCATCGGGGGACAGTATAATTCACCCCTCCACTTT. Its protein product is CASIGGQYNSPLHF. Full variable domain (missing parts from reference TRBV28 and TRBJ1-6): DVKVTQSSRYLVKRTGEKVFLECVQDMDHENMFWYRQDPGLGLRLIYFSYDVKMKEKGDIPEGYSVSREKKERFSLILESASTNQTSMYLCASIGGQYNSPLHFGNGTRLTVT.

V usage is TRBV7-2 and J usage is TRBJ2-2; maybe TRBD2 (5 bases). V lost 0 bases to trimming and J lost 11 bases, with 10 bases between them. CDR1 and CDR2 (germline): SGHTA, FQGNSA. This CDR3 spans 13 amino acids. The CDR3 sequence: CASSLARGYELFF. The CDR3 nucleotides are TGTGCCAGCAGCTTAGCGCGAGGGTATGAGCTGTTTTTT. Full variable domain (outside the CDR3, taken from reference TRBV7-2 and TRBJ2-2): GAGVSQSPSNKVTEKGKDVELRCDPISGHTALYWYRQSLGQGLEFLIYFQGNSAPDKSGLPSDRFSAERTGGSVSTLTIQRTQQEDSAVYLCASSLARGYELFFGEGSRLTVL.

The CDR3 DNA reads as TGCGCCAGCAGCTTGGCCGGGAGCAGCAGCTCCTACGAGCAGTACTTC. Encoded protein: CASSLAGSSSSYEQYF. The V call is TRBV5-1, the J call TRBJ2-7; D might be TRBD2 (6 bases). Trimming took 0 bases from V and 0 from J, leaving 13 bases between them. CDR1 is SGHRS and CDR2 is YFSETQ in the germline V gene. This CDR3 is 16 amino acids long. The full variable domain, its missing parts supplied by reference TRBV5-1 and TRBJ2-7, is KAGVTQTPRYLIKTRGQQVTLSCSPISGHRSVSWYQQTPGQGLQFLFEYFSETQRNKGNFPGRFSGRQFSNSRSEMNVSTLELGDSALYLCASSLAGSSSSYEQYFGPGTRLTVT.

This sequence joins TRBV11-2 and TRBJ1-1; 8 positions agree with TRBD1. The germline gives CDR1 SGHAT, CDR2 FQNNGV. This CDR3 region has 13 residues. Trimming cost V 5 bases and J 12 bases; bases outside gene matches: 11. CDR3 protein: CASSPGGTGRPFF. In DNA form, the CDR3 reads TGTGCCAGCAGCCCAGGGGGGACAGGCAGACCTTTCTTT.

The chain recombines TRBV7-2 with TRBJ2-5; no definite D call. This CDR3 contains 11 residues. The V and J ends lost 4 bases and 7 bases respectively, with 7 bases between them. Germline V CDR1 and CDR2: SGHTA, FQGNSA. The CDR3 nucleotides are TGTGCCAGCAGCTCACATGGGACCCAGTACTTC. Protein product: CASSSHGTQYF.

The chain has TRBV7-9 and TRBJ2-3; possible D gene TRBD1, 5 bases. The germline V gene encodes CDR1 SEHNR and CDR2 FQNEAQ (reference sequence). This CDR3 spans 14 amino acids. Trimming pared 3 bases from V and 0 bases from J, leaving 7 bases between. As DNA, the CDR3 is TGTGCCAGCAGCTTTCGACAGAGCACAGATACGCAGTATTTT. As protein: CASSFRQSTDTQYF.

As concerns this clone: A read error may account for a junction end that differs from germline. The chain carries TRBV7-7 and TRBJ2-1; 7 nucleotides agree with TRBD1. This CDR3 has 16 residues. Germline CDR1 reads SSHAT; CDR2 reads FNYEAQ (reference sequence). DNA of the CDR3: TGTGCTAGCAGCTTAGTAGGGGGCGCGTCCTACAATGAGCAGTTCTTC. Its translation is CASSLVGGASYNEQFF.

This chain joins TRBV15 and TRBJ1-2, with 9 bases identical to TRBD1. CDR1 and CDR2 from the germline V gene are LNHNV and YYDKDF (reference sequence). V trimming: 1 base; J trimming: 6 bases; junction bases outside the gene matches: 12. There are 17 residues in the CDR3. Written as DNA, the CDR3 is TGTGCCACCAGCAGAGCGCTGCCCGGGACAGGGACGGATGGCTACACCTTC. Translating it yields CATSRALPGTGTDGYTF.

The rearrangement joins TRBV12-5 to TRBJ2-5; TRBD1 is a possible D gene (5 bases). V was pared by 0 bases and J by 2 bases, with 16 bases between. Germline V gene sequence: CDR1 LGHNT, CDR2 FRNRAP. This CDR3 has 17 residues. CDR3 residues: CASGLVTFGAAQETQYF. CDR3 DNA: TGTGCTAGTGGTTTGGTAACCTTTGGGGCGGCACAAGAGACCCAGTACTTC.

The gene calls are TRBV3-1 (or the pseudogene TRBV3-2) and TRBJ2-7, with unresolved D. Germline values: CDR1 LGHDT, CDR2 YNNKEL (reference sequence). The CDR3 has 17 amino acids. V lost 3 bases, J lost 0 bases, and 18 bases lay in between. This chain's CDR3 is CASSHQHPTASSYEQYF. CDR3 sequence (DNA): TGTGCCAGCAGCCACCAACACCCGACTGCGAGCTCCTACGAGCAGTACTTC.

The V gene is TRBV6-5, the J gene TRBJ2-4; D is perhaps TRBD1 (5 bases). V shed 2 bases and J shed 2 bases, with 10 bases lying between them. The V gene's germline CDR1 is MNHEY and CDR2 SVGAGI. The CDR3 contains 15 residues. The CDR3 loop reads CASSYKGLTKNIQYF. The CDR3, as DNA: TGTGCCAGCAGTTACAAGGGGCTTACCAAAAACATTCAGTACTTC.

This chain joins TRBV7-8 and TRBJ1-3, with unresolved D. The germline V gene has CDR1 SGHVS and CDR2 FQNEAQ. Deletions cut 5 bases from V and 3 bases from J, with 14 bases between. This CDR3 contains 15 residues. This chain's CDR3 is CASSRDRTGGNTIYF. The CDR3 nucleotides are TGTGCCAGCAGCCGGGATAGGACGGGTGGAAACACCATATATTTT. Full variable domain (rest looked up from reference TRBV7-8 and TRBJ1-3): GAGVSQSPRYKVAKRGQDVALRCDPISGHVSLFWYQQALGQGPEFLTYFQNEAQLDKSGLPSDRFFAERPEGSVSTLKIQRTQQEDSAVYLCASSRDRTGGNTIYFGEGSWLTVV.

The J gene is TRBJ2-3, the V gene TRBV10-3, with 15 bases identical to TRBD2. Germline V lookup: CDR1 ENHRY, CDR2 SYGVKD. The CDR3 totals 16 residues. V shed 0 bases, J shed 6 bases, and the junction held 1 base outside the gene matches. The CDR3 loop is CAISESGLAGGDTQYF. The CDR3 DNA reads TGTGCCATCAGTGAGTCGGGACTAGCGGGAGGTGATACGCAGTATTTT.

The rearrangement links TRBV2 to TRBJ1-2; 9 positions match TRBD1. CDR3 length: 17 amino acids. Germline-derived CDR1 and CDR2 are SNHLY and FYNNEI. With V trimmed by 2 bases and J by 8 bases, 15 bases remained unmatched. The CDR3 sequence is CASSETYKPGQGLGYTF. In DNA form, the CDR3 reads TGTGCCAGCAGTGAAACCTACAAGCCGGGACAGGGTTTAGGCTACACCTTC.

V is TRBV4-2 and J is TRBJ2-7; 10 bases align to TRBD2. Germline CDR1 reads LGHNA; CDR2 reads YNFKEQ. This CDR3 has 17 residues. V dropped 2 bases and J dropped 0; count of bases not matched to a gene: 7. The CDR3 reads CASSQTTGTSDSYEQYF. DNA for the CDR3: TGTGCCAGCAGCCAAACAACCGGGACTAGCGACTCCTACGAGCAGTACTTC.

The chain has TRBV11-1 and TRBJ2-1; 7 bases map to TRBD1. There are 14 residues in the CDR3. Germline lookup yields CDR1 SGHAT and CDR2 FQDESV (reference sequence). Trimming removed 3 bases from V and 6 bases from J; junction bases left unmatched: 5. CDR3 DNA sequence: TGTGCCAGCAGCTTGAGGGCAGGGGGCAATGAGCAGTTCTTC. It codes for CASSLRAGGNEQFF.

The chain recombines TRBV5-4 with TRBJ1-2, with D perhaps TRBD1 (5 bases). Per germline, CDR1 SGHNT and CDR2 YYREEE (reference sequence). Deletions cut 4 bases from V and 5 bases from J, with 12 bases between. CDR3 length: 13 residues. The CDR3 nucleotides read TGTGCCAGCAGCCCACCTGACAGTTATGGCTACACCTTC. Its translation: CASSPPDSYGYTF.

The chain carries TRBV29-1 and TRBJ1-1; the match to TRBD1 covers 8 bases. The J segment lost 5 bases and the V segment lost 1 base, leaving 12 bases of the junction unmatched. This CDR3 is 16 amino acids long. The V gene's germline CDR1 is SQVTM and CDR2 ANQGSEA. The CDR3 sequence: CSVEAGAGGWRTEAFF. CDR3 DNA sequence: TGCAGCGTTGAAGCAGGGGCAGGGGGCTGGAGGACTGAAGCTTTCTTT.

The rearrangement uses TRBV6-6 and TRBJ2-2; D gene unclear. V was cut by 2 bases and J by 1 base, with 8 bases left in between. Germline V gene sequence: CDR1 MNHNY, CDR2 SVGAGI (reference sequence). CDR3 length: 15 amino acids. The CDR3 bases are TGTGCCAGCAGTTACCAACAGTTGAACACCGGGGAGCTGTTTTTT. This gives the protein CASSYQQLNTGELFF.

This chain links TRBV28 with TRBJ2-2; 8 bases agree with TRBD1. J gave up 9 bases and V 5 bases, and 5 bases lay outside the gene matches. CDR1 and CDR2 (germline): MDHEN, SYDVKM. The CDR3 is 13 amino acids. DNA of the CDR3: TGTGCCAGCAGTACAGGGGGGAGAAGGGAGCTGTTTTTT. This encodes CASSTGGRRELFF.

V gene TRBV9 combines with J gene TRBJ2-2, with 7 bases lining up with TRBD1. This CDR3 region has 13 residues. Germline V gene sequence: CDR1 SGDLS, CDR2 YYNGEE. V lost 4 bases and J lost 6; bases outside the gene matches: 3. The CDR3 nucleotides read TGTGCCAGCAGCACCCAGGGGGCCGGGGAGCTGTTTTTT. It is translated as CASSTQGAGELFF. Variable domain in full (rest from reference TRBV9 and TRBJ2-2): DSGVTQTPKHLITATGQRVTLRCSPRSGDLSVYWYQQSLDQGLQFLIQYYNGEERAKGNILERFSAQQFPDLHSELNLSSLELGDSALYFCASSTQGAGELFFGEGSRLTVL.

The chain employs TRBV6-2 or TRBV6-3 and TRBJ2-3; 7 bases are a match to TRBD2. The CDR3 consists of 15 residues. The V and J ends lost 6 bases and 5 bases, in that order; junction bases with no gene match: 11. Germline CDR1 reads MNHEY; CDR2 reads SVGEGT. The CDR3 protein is CASSPLAGAIDTQYF. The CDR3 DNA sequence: TGTGCCAGCAGCCCCCTGGCGGGAGCTATAGATACGCAGTATTTT.

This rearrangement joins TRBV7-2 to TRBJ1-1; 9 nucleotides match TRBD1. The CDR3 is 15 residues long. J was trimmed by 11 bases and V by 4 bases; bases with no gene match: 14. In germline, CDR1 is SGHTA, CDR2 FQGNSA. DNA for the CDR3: TGTGCCAGCAGCTCCGGGGGGGGACAGGGCCCAAGGGCTTTCTTT. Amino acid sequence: CASSSGGGQGPRAFF. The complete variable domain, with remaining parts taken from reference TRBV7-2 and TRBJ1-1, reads GAGVSQSPSNKVTEKGKDVELRCDPISGHTALYWYRQSLGQGLEFLIYFQGNSAPDKSGLPSDRFSAERTGGSVSTLTIQRTQQEDSAVYLCASSSGGGQGPRAFFGQGTRLTVV.

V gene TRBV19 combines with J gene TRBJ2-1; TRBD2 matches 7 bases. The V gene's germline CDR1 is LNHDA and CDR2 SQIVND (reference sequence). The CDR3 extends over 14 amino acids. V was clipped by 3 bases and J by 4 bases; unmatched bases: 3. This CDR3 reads CASSIQRGYNEQFF. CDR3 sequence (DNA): TGTGCCAGTAGTATCCAGCGGGGTTACAATGAGCAGTTCTTC.

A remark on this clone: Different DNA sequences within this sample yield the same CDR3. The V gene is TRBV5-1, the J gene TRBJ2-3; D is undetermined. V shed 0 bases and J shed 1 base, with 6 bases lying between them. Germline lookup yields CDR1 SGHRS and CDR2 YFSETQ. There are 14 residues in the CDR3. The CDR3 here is CASSLGRGTDTQYF. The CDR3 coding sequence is TGCGCCAGCAGCTTGGGAAGAGGCACAGATACGCAGTATTTT.

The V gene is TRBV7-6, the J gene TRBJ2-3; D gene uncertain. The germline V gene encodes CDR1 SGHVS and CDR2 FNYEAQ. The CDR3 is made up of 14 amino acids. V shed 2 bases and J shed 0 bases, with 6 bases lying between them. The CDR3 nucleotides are TGTGCCAGCAGCTTACAGTCTAGCACAGATACGCAGTATTTT. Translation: CASSLQSSTDTQYF.

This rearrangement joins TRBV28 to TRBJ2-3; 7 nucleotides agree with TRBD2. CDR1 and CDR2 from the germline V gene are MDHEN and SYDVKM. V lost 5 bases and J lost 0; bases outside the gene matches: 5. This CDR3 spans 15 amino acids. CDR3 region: CASSTSGTSTDTQYF. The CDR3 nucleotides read TGTGCCAGCAGTACGAGCGGGACTAGCACAGATACGCAGTATTTT.

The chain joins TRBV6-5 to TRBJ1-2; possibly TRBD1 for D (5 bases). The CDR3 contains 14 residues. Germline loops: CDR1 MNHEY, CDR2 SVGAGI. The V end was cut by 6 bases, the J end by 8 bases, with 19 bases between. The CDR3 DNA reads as TGTGCCAGCAGCTCCCAGGAGCTGGGGGGAGGCTACACCTTC. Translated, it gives CASSSQELGGGYTF.

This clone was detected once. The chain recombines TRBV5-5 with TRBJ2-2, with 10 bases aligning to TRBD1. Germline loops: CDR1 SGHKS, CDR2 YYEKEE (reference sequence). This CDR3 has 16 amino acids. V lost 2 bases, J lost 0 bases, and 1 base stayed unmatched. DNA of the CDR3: TGTGCCAGCAGCTTTGGACAGGGGGCGAACACCGGGGAGCTGTTTTTT. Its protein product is CASSFGQGANTGELFF.

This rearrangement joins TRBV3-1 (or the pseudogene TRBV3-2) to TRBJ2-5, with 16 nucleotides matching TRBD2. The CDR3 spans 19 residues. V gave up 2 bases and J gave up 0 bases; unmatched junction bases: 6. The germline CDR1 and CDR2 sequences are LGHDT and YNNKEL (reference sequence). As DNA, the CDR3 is TGTGCCAGCAGCCAAAGCGGGACTAGCGGGAGGGAGCACCAAGAGACCCAGTACTTC. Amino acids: CASSQSGTSGREHQETQYF.

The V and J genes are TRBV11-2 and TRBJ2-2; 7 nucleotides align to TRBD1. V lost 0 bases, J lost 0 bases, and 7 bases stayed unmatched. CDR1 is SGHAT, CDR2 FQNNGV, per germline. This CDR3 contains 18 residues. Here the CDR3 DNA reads TGTGCCAGCAGCTTAGAGATAGGGGGCTTTTCGAACACCGGGGAGCTGTTTTTT. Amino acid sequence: CASSLEIGGFSNTGELFF.

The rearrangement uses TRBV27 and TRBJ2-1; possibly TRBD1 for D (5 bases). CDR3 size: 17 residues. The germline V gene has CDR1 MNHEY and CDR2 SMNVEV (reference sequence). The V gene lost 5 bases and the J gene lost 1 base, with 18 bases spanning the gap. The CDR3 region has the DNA TGTGCCAGCAGTACTATATTTAGGGGAAAATCCTACAATGAGCAGTTCTTC. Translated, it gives CASSTIFRGKSYNEQFF.